This T cell receptor beta chain is from a study of T cell changes during pregnancy in multiple sclerosis. Libraries were prepared by immunoSEQ multiplex PCR; TCRdb keeps only in-frame clonotypes and omits some of them. The sample yields about 75,000 clones, over 85% seen once. Germline trimming cut 4 bases from V and 6 bases from J; bases unmatched to any gene: 17. CDR3 size: 18 residues. CDR1 and CDR2 (germline): SGHTS, YDEGEE. Only one count was recorded for this clone. The material sequenced was CD4+ T cells from peripheral blood mononuclear cells, taken after pregnancy. This clonotype was sampled from a female donor with multiple sclerosis, enrolled in a pregnancy study. The rearrangement links TRBV5-8 to TRBJ1-4; TRBD1 matches at 8 bases. The CDR3 coding sequence is TGTGCCAGCAGCCCGCCGGACAGGGCTGGGGTGGTGGATGAAAAACTGTTTTTT. Translation gives CASSPPDRAGVVDEKLFF.